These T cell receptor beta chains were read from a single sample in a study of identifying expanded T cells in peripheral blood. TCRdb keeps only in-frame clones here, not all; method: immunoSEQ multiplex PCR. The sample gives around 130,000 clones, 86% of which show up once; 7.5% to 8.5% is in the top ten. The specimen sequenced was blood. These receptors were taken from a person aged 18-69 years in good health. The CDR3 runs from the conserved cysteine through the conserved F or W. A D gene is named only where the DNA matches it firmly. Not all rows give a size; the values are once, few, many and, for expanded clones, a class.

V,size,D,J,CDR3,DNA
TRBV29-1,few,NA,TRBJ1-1,CSVEYQGNTEAFF,TGCAGCGTTGAGTATCAGGGGAACACTGAAGCTTTCTTT
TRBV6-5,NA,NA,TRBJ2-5,CASRDGEWETQYF,TGTGCCAGCAGGGACGGCGAGTGGGAGACCCAGTACTTC
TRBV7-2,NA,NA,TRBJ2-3,CASSSWGPGDTQYF,TGTGCCAGCAGCTCTTGGGGTCCTGGGGATACGCAGTATTTT
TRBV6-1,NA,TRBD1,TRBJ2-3,CASGGQGVTDTQYF,TGTGCCAGCGGGGGACAGGGGGTGACAGATACGCAGTATTTT
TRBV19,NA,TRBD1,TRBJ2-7,CASSSGQGADEQYF,TGTGCCAGTAGTAGTGGACAGGGTGCCGACGAGCAGTACTTC
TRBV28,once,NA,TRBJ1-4,CASSSTGVGANEKLFF,TGTGCCAGCAGTTCCACTGGGGTGGGAGCTAATGAAAAACTGTTTTTT
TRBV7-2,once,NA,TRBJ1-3,CASSLSGFPGNTIYF,TGTGCCAGCAGCTTATCAGGGTTTCCTGGAAACACCATATATTTT
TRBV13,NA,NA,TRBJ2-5,CASSRRGPPYQETQYF,TGTGCCAGCAGTCGCCGGGGACCGCCGTACCAAGAGACCCAGTACTTC
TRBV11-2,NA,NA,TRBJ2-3,CASGIRGTDTQYF,TGTGCCAGCGGTATCAGGGGTACAGATACGCAGTATTTT
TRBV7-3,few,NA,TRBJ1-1,CASSSDSYTEAFF,TGTGCCAGCAGCTCCGACAGCTACACTGAAGCTTTCTTT
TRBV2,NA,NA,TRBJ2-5,CASSARLGETQYF,TGTGCCAGCAGTGCACGGCTAGGAGAGACCCAGTACTTC
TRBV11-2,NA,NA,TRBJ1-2,CASTRRGGANYGYTF,TGTGCCAGCACCCGAAGAGGGGGTGCTAACTATGGCTACACCTTC
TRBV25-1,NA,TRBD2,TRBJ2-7,CASSELAGTYEQYF,TGTGCCAGCAGTGAACTAGCGGGTACCTACGAGCAGTACTTC
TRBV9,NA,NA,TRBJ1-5,CASSLTINQPQHF,TGTGCCAGCAGCCTCACAATCAATCAGCCCCAGCATTTT
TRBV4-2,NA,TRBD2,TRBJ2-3,CASSPREATSTDTQYF,TGTGCCAGCAGCCCCCGGGAGGCCACTAGCACAGATACGCAGTATTTT
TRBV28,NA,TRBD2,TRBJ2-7,CASSLLVPSGVNEQYF,TGTGCCAGCAGTTTATTAGTCCCTAGCGGGGTCAACGAGCAGTACTTC
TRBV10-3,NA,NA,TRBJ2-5,CAISEVEWETQYF,TGTGCCATCAGTGAGGTGGAATGGGAGACCCAGTACTTC
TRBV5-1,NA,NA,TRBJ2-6,CASSSLLAAGANVLTF,TGCGCCAGCAGCTCCTTACTGGCGGCCGGGGCCAACGTCCTGACTTTC
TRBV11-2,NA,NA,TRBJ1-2,CASSLDEAYGYTF,TGTGCCAGCAGCTTAGATGAGGCCTATGGCTACACCTTC
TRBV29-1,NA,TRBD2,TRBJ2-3,CSVEGERLAGEGDTQYF,TGCAGCGTTGAAGGGGAGCGACTAGCGGGAGAAGGGGATACGCAGTATTTT
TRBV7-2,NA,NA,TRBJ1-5,CASSLGYRSPQHF,TGTGCCAGCAGCTTAGGATACAGGTCACCCCAGCATTTT
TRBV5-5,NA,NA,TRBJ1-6,CASRPGTANSPLHF,TGTGCCAGCAGACCCGGGACGGCGAATTCACCCCTCCACTTT
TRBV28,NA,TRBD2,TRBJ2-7,CAIQAGESYEQYF,TGTGCCATCCAAGCGGGAGAAAGCTACGAGCAGTACTTC
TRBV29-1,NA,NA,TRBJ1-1,CTIQGLNTEAFF,TGCACCATCCAGGGGCTGAACACTGAAGCTTTCTTT
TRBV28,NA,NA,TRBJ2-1,CASTRQALYNEQFF,TGTGCCAGCACCCGACAGGCCCTATACAATGAGCAGTTCTTC
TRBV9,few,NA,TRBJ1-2,CASSVGSGDGYTF,TGTGCCAGCAGCGTAGGGTCGGGTGATGGCTACACCTTC
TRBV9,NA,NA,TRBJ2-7,CASSVQSYEQYF,TGTGCCAGCAGTGTACAGAGCTACGAGCAGTACTTC
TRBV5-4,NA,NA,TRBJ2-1,CASSRKERDEQFF,TGTGCCAGCAGCCGCAAAGAGAGGGATGAGCAGTTCTTC
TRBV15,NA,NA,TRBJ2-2,CATRRGTNTGELFF,TGTGCCACCAGGCGCGGGACTAACACCGGGGAGCTGTTTTTT
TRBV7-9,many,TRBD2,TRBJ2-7,CASTSGGGYEQYF,TGTGCCAGCACCTCGGGGGGGGGCTACGAGCAGTACTTC
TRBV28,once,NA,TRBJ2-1,CASSTRRRLGQFF,TGTGCCAGCAGCACAAGACGGAGATTGGGGCAGTTCTTC
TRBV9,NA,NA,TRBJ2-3,CASSPPLGGDTQYF,TGTGCCAGCAGCCCCCCCCTTGGGGGCGATACGCAGTATTTT
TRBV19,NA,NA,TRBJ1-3,CASSRLGERGNTIYF,TGTGCCAGTAGTCGTCTCGGGGAGCGTGGAAACACCATATATTTT
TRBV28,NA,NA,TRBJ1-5,CASSRRTWSNQPQHF,TGTGCCAGCAGTCGGAGAACATGGAGCAATCAGCCCCAGCATTTT
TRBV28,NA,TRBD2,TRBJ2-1,CASKTAGASSSEQFF,TGTGCCAGCAAGACGGCGGGAGCCTCTAGCAGTGAGCAGTTCTTC
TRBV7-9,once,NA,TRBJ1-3,CASSYGTTRRLDTIYF,TGTGCCAGCAGCTACGGGACAACACGAAGGTTAGACACCATATATTTT
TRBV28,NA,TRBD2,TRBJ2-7,CASSLAGLAGGPYYEQYF,TGTGCCAGCAGTTTAGCGGGGCTAGCGGGAGGGCCTTACTACGAGCAGTACTTC